This T cell receptor beta chain comes out of a study of blood T cell repertoires in COVID-19. Study details: Donors in the United States, Italy and Spain gave samples during acute or convalescent COVID-19.

This clone showed up just a few times. Per the original data handling: How many nucleated cells were present was estimated from reference gene primer amplification. Sequenced by immunoSEQ multiplex PCR; TCRdb stores in-frame clones only, minus some. The V and J calls and the clone size are those of that table, but D and trimming were determined from the DNA. The sample has more than 150,000 clones; approximately 87% are singletons. The junction had 8 bases not matched to a gene; V was cut back by 4 bases and J by 5 bases. CDR1 and CDR2 from the germline V gene are SGHVS and FNYEAQ. The CDR3 spans 15 residues.

The rearrangement joins TRBV7-6 to TRBJ1-1; 9 bases map to TRBD1. Sequences were obtained from peripheral blood. The TCR comes from a man between 70 and 80 years old with active or convalescent COVID-19. In nucleotides, the CDR3 is TGTGCCAGCAGCTATGCACAGGGGGCCCGAACTGAAGCTTTCTTT. Protein sequence: CASSYAQGARTEAFF.